The 10 T cell receptor beta chains reported below all come from one sample, sequenced in a study of shared clonotypes between healthy human individuals. Sequencing used immunoSEQ multiplex PCR; TCRdb keeps in-frame clones, though not all of them. The table has around 700,000 clones, around 72% seen once. Sequencing was performed on memory CD4+ T cells sorted from blood. As for subset: CD45RA-negative fraction. These receptors were obtained from a woman under 40 in good health.

Notes on this clone: The same CDR3 also results from other DNA sequences found in this sample. The rearrangement links TRBV11-2 to TRBJ2-1; D possibly corresponds to TRBD2 (6 bases). In germline, CDR1 is SGHAT, CDR2 FQNNGV. This CDR3 region has 12 residues. Trimming took 5 bases from V and 7 from J, leaving 9 bases between them. The DNA of the CDR3 is TGTGCCAGCAGCCTCGGGACTAATGAGCAGTTCTTC. As protein: CASSLGTNEQFF.

This chain links TRBV10-3 with TRBJ1-5, with TRBD1 matching over 7 bases. The CDR3 is 14 residues long. Per the germline V gene, CDR1 is ENHRY and CDR2 is SYGVKD. J was trimmed by 7 bases and V by 3 bases; bases with no gene match: 6. The CDR3 bases are TGTGCCATCAGTGAAAGACAGGGAGGGCAGCCCCAGCATTTT. Encoded protein: CAISERQGGQPQHF.

In DNA, the CDR3 is TGTGCCAGCAGCCGTGACAGAAGCAATCAGCCCCAGCATTTT. Translation gives CASSRDRSNQPQHF. This chain joins TRBV6-1 and TRBJ1-5, with D possibly matching TRBD1 (5 bases). The CDR3 extends over 14 amino acids. V dropped 6 bases and J dropped 1 base, with 10 bases sitting between them. CDR1 and CDR2 from the germline V gene are MNHNS and SASEGT.

The V call is TRBV5-1, the J call TRBJ1-2; no reliable D call. CDR3 length: 13 residues. The V end was cut by 3 bases, the J end by 8 bases, with 14 bases between. Germline CDR1 is SGHRS and CDR2 is YFSETQ. The CDR3 here is CASSSDLFGGYTF. In DNA form, the CDR3 reads TGCGCCAGCAGCTCGGATCTCTTTGGCGGCTACACCTTC. Using reference TRBV5-1 and TRBJ1-2 for the parts outside the CDR3, the full variable domain is KAGVTQTPRYLIKTRGQQVTLSCSPISGHRSVSWYQQTPGQGLQFLFEYFSETQRNKGNFPGRFSGRQFSNSRSEMNVSTLELGDSALYLCASSSDLFGGYTFGSGTRLTVV.

V and J are TRBV5-1 and TRBJ2-7; no reliable D call. V was shortened by 6 bases and J by 4 bases, with 17 bases between the two germline ends. The CDR3 consists of 14 residues. CDR1 SGHRS and CDR2 YFSETQ come from the germline V gene. The CDR3 region has the DNA TGCGCCAGCAATAATCCTGGCACGACTTACGAGCAGTACTTC. Translation: CASNNPGTTYEQYF.

This clone was seen ten or more times. V usage is TRBV5-1 and J usage is TRBJ2-7, with TRBD2 as a possible D gene (7 bases). The CDR3 consists of 17 residues. The V end was cut by 4 bases, the J end by 2 bases, with 22 bases between. Looked up from germline, CDR1 is SGHRS and CDR2 is YFSETQ. Here the CDR3 reads CASSKGVTSAIAYEQYF. CDR3 nucleotide sequence: TGCGCCAGCAGCAAGGGGGTCACTAGCGCTATCGCCTACGAGCAGTACTTC.

Worth noting for this clone: The sample has other DNA sequences that encode this CDR3 too. The V gene is TRBV20-1, the J gene TRBJ1-1; D is unresolved. V was shortened by 4 bases and J by 0 bases, with 3 bases between the two germline ends. Germline V lookup: CDR1 DFQATT, CDR2 SNEGSKA (reference sequence). This CDR3 has 11 residues. The CDR3 DNA is TGCAGTGCTATCTTGAACACTGAAGCTTTCTTT. It yields the protein CSAILNTEAFF.

This clone appeared once. The chain joins TRBV28 to TRBJ1-1; D gene unclear. The CDR3 is 14 residues long. The V end lost 3 bases, the J end lost 1 base, and 9 bases lay between the germline ends. Per germline, CDR1 MDHEN and CDR2 SYDVKM. The CDR3 region has the DNA TGTGCCAGCAGTTTCAGCTCAGGGAACACTGAAGCTTTCTTT. Its translation is CASSFSSGNTEAFF.

This clone has a single count. The chain is built from TRBV28 and TRBJ2-7, with D maybe TRBD2 (6 bases). Trimming took 5 bases from V and 2 from J, leaving 13 bases between them. The germline CDR1 and CDR2 sequences are MDHEN and SYDVKM. The CDR3 consists of 14 residues. The CDR3 sequence: CASSVKRATYEQYF. The DNA for the CDR3 is TGTGCCAGCAGTGTCAAGCGGGCAACCTACGAGCAGTACTTC. Using reference TRBV28 and TRBJ2-7 for the parts outside the CDR3, the full variable domain is DVKVTQSSRYLVKRTGEKVFLECVQDMDHENMFWYRQDPGLGLRLIYFSYDVKMKEKGDIPEGYSVSREKKERFSLILESASTNQTSMYLCASSVKRATYEQYFGPGTRLTVT.

This rearrangement joins TRBV9 to TRBJ1-3; maybe TRBD1 (6 bases). The CDR3 is 15 residues long. With 2 bases removed from V and 0 bases from J, the gap between germline ends came to 9 bases. Germline CDR1 is SGDLS and CDR2 is YYNGEE. CDR3 sequence: CASSVQGISGNTIYF. CDR3 bases: TGTGCCAGCAGCGTCCAGGGGATCTCTGGAAACACCATATATTTT.